Listed below are T cell receptor beta chains from one sample, sequenced in a study of T cell responses to AZD1222 COVID-19 vaccine. Some clones are missing from TCRdb's copy, which holds only in-frame ones; the method was immunoSEQ multiplex PCR. The sample has some 49,000 clones, about 83% seen once; the top ten hold under 7.5%. The starting material was peripheral blood, obtained on day 0 of AZD1222 vaccination. The receptors originated from an adult in good health. Both conserved end residues are part of each CDR3. A D gene is named only where the DNA matches it firmly.

V gene	J gene	D gene	CDR3 length	CDR3 DNA	CDR3 protein
TRBV19	TRBJ1-1	-	15	TGTGCCAGTAGTATCCAGGACAGATGGAACACTGAAGCTTTCTTT	CASSIQDRWNTEAFF
TRBV7-2	TRBJ1-5	-	12	TGTGCCAGCTCGACAGTGGATCAGCCCCAGCATTTT	CASSTVDQPQHF
TRBV4-1	TRBJ2-1	-	12	TGCGCCAGCAGCCAAGATCTCCAGGAGCAGTTCTTC	CASSQDLQEQFF
TRBV30	TRBJ1-5	TRBD1	13	TGTGCCTACGCAAGGAACAGGGGTCAGCCCCAGCATTTT	CAYARNRGQPQHF
TRBV6-5	TRBJ2-5	-	14	TGTGCCAGCACAAACGCACAGAGCCAAGAGACCCAGTACTTC	CASTNAQSQETQYF
TRBV28	TRBJ1-4	-	14	TGTGCCAGCAGTTTATCCGGGACTAATGAAAAACTGTTTTTT	CASSLSGTNEKLFF
TRBV3-1/TRBV3-2	TRBJ1-6	-	15	TGTGCCAGCAAGCGCGGGGTCTCCTATAATTCACCCCTCCACTTT	CASKRGVSYNSPLHF
TRBV5-5	TRBJ1-3	-	16	TGTGCCAGCAGCTCGAGCTCAGGGGATGGAGGAAACACCATATATTTT	CASSSSSGDGGNTIYF
TRBV27	TRBJ2-5	-	14	TGTGCCAGCAGTCAACCGGGACACGGAGAGACCCAGTACTTC	CASSQPGHGETQYF
TRBV28	TRBJ1-4	TRBD1	15	TGTGCCAGCATACCAGGGGGCGCGGCTAATGAAAAACTGTTTTTT	CASIPGGAANEKLFF
TRBV2	TRBJ1-1	-	12	TGTGCCAGCGGGTCGATGAACACTGAAGCTTTCTTT	CASGSMNTEAFF
TRBV28	TRBJ1-4	TRBD1	14	TGTGCCAGCAGTCCGACAGGGGTTAAAGAAAAACTGTTTTTT	CASSPTGVKEKLFF
TRBV29-1	TRBJ1-2	TRBD1	12	TGCAGCGTTGCAGGGGGCGAAGGTGGCTACACCTTC	CSVAGGEGGYTF